This T cell receptor (beta chain) was sequenced during a study of control samples from healthy donors and cancer patients. This clone came up once. The assay was immunoSEQ multiplex PCR, and TCRdb's table has in-frame clones only and misses some. The sample yields 130,000 or so clones, about 93% seen once. This CDR3 contains 18 residues. The germline V gene encodes CDR1 MNHEY and CDR2 SMNVEV (reference sequence). V gave up 0 bases and J gave up 0 bases; unmatched junction bases: 7. Source material: PBMCs. The receptor was derived from a man aged 60-69 years with colorectal cancer. The rearrangement joins TRBV27 to TRBJ1-4; 7 nucleotides align to TRBD1. The CDR3 sequence is CASSLSDRPTATNEKLFF. The CDR3 DNA is TGTGCCAGCAGTTTATCGGACAGGCCCACTGCAACTAATGAAAAACTGTTTTTT.